Below, one TCR beta chain is given with its context. Its antigen is still unknown. The data derive from a study of cytomegalovirus exposure and HLA in healthy donors. Germline CDR1 reads SGHVS; CDR2 reads FQNEAQ. The V gene lost 5 bases and the J gene lost 3 bases, with 14 bases spanning the gap. This CDR3 region has 14 residues. PCR employed 60 Vbeta and 13 Jbeta primers. Assay: immunoSEQ multiplex PCR; the TCRdb copy retains only in-frame clones and omits some. The table lists over 130,000 clones, 79% of them singletons, with roughly 6.8% in the top ten. Study-level findings and limits: Sequencing likely caused a cluster of highly shared sequence variants.

The clonotype originates from a man aged 50-59 years in good health and CMV-seropositive. The sequencing sample was made of PBMCs. V is TRBV7-8 and J is TRBJ2-7, with D perhaps matching TRBD1 (6 bases). CDR3 residues: CASSLRQAFYEQYF. The CDR3 coding sequence is TGTGCCAGCAGCCTTCGACAGGCCTTCTACGAGCAGTACTTC. The complete variable domain, with remaining parts taken from reference TRBV7-8 and TRBJ2-7, reads GAGVSQSPRYKVAKRGQDVALRCDPISGHVSLFWYQQALGQGPEFLTYFQNEAQLDKSGLPSDRFFAERPEGSVSTLKIQRTQQEDSAVYLCASSLRQAFYEQYFGPGTRLTVT.